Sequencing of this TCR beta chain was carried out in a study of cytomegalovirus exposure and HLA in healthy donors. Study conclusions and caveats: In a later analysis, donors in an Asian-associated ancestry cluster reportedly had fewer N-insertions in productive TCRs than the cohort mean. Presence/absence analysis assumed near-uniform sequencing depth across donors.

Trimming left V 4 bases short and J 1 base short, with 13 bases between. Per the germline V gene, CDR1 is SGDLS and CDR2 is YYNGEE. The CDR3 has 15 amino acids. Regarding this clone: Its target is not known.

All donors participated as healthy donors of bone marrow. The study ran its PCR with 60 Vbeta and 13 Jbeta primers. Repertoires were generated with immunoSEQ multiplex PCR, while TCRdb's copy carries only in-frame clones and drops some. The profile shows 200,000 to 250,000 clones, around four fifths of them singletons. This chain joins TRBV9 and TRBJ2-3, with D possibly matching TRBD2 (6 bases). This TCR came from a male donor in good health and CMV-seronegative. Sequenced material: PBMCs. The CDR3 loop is CASSSRPSGTDTQYF. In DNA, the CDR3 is TGTGCCAGCAGCTCTAGGCCTAGCGGCACAGATACGCAGTATTTT.